Following are 2 T cell receptor beta chains from one sample sequenced in a study of regulatory T cells in long-lasting Graves disease. The time point: newly diagnosed GD, antithyroid drugs for less than 3 months. PBMC RNA was the source of the TCR library. The TCR beta library used iRepertoire HTBI primers with Arm-PCR amplification of CDR3. TCRdb passed the multiplex PCR reads through MiXCR, listing each CDR3 protein once. The profile covers fewer than 550,000 distinct CDR3 sequences, with roughly 15% appearing a single time and around a quarter taken by the ten largest. These same data were also listed under a study on T cells in Graves' hyperthyroidism and ophthalmopathy.

The sample was peripheral blood mononuclear cells (PBMCs), taken at new diagnosis, from a patient treated with antithyroid drugs. The receptors originated from a woman younger than 30 with Graves disease.

For this clonotype: An end of the junction differs from the germline gene, which may be a read error. CDR3: CAGSLGQGNTGELFF. The CDR3 DNA sequence: TGCGCCGGCAGCTTGGGACAGGGGAACACCGGGGAGCTGTTTTTT. The chain joins TRBV5-1 to TRBJ2-2, with 9 bases aligning to TRBD1. The germline V gene has CDR1 SGHRS and CDR2 YFSETQ. The CDR3 has 15 residues.

This clonotype was detected only a few times. The chain employs TRBV7-9 and TRBJ2-3; a possible D gene is TRBD1 (6 bases). Germline V CDR1 and CDR2: SEHNR, FQNEAQ (reference sequence). The V end lost 4 bases, the J end lost 10 bases, and 15 bases lay between the germline ends. The length of the CDR3 is 13 residues. The CDR3 nucleotides read TGTGCCAGCAGCTCTTCTACAGGGTTTCCGCAGTATTTT. Amino acids: CASSSSTGFPQYF.